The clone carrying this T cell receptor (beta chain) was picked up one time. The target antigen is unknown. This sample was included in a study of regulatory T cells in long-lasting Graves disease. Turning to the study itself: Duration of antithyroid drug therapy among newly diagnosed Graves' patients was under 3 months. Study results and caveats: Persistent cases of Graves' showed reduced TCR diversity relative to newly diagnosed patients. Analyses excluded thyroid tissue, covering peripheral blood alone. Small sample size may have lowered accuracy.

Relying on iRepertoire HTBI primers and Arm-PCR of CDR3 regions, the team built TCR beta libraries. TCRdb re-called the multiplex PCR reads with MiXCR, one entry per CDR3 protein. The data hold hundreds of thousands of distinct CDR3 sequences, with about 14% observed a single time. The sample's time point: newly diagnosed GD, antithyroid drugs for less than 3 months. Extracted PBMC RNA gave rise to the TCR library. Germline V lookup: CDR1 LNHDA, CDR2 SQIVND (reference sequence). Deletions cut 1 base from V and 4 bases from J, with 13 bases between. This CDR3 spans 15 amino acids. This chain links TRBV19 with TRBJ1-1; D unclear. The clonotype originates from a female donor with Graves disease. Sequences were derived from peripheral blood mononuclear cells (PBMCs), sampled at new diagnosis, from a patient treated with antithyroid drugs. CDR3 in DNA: TGTGCCAGTAGTATAGCGGCGGTAACGGTCACTGAAGCTTTCTTT. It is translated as CASSIAAVTVTEAFF.